This T cell receptor (beta chain) stems from a study of beta chain features in type 1 diabetes. The V gene end was trimmed by 4 bases and the J gene end by 6 bases; junction bases not matched to a gene: 11. The germline CDR1 and CDR2 sequences are SGHAT and FQNNGV. This CDR3 is 16 amino acids long. This clone was detected only a few times. Its antigen is unknown. Every isolated RNA sample was fully reverse transcribed, so sequencing captured expressed TCRB transcripts. Produced via immunoSEQ multiplex PCR; TCRdb's table is partial and in-frame only. The sample lists about 340,000 clones, 8% occurring once. Study findings and constraints: Comparison showed that naive, central memory and Treg TCRB repertoires appeared more similar among patients than among healthy donors.

The chain couples TRBV11-2 to TRBJ2-4; 8 bases fit TRBD1. The origin of this receptor is a woman aged 18-35 years in good health. The sequenced material came from central memory CD4+ T cells from blood. This chain's CDR3 is CASSSLTGAGGNIQYF. CDR3 nucleotide sequence: TGTGCCAGCAGCTCCTTGACAGGGGCGGGTGGAAACATTCAGTACTTC.